The 17 T cell receptor beta chains below come from one sample, sequenced in a study of cytomegalovirus exposure and HLA in healthy donors. The PCR contained 60 Vbeta and 13 Jbeta primers. TCRdb's copy holds only in-frame clones and misses some; the assay was immunoSEQ multiplex PCR. The sample contains roughly 120,000 clones, about 73% of which appear only once. Input material: PBMCs. The receptors come from a woman younger than 45 in good health and CMV-seropositive.

This clone was picked up a small number of times. CDR3 in amino acids: CASSLEWGGEFF. The CDR3 DNA reads TGTGCCAGCAGCTTAGAATGGGGGGGAGAGTTCTTC. The chain has TRBV7-2 and TRBJ2-1, with 7 bases that match TRBD2. Per the germline V gene, CDR1 is SGHTA and CDR2 is FQGNSA. The CDR3 has 12 residues. V shed 1 base, J shed 14 bases, and the junction held 5 bases outside the gene matches.

J is TRBJ2-2 and V is TRBV9; 9 bases agree with TRBD2. V gave up 2 bases and J gave up 4 bases; unmatched junction bases: 12. The CDR3 sequence is 18 residues long. Germline V CDR1 and CDR2: SGDLS, YYNGEE. The CDR3 loop is CASSVLGGLRGGTGELFF. For the CDR3, the DNA is TGTGCCAGCAGCGTCCTAGGAGGTTTGCGGGGGGGCACCGGGGAGCTGTTTTTT.

This clone was detected a few times. The J gene is TRBJ1-5, the V gene TRBV7-2; D is unclear. Looked up from germline, CDR1 is SGHTA and CDR2 is FQGNSA. V shed 1 base and J shed 1 base, with 20 bases lying between them. The CDR3 length is 19 residues. The CDR3 loop is CASSLGAQNSLLSNQPQHF. The CDR3 nucleotides are TGTGCCAGCAGCTTAGGCGCACAGAATTCCCTCTTGAGCAATCAGCCCCAGCATTTT.

The chain has TRBV23-1 and TRBJ2-2; 7 bases line up with TRBD1. TRBV23-1 has ORF status, its function being uncertain. V was clipped by 1 base and J by 3 bases; unmatched bases: 11. This CDR3 comprises 18 residues. The CDR3 is CASSQYKGAEVDTGELFF. CDR3 in DNA: TGCGCCAGCAGTCAATATAAGGGGGCAGAGGTAGACACCGGGGAGCTGTTTTTT.

The count of this clone is one. The rearrangement links TRBV18 to TRBJ2-2; 10 nucleotides agree with TRBD1. Per germline, CDR1 KGHSH and CDR2 LQKENI. V lost 6 bases, J lost 4 bases, and 8 bases stayed unmatched. CDR3 length: 16 residues. The DNA for the CDR3 is TGTGCCAGCTCCCCCCTGGGACAGGGGAGCACCGGGGAGCTGTTTTTT. This encodes CASSPLGQGSTGELFF.

This clone occurred a few times. The V call is TRBV5-4, the J call TRBJ2-2; TRBD1 is a possible D gene (5 bases). Trimming pared 0 bases from V and 5 bases from J, leaving 14 bases between. The CDR3 is 16 residues long. Looked up from germline, CDR1 is SGHNT and CDR2 is YYREEE (reference sequence). This CDR3 is CASSLVMNQGTGELFF. CDR3 coding DNA: TGTGCCAGCAGCTTGGTCATGAACCAGGGTACCGGGGAGCTGTTTTTT.

V is TRBV4-3 and J is TRBJ1-3; D gene ambiguous. V gave up 5 bases and J gave up 3 bases, with 20 bases separating them. The CDR3 is 17 amino acids. CDR1 is LGHNA and CDR2 is YSLEER in the germline V gene. CDR3: CASSTQPTNHGGNTIYF. CDR3 in DNA: TGCGCCAGCAGCACCCAACCGACAAATCACGGTGGAAACACCATATATTTT.

The chain is built from TRBV27 and TRBJ2-1; TRBD1 matches at 7 bases. After removal of 5 bases from V and 5 bases from J, the junction contained 6 bases not matched to a gene. Germline V CDR1 and CDR2: MNHEY, SMNVEV (reference sequence). The CDR3 extends over 14 amino acids. CDR3 protein: CASSLDRVHNEQFF. The CDR3 nucleotides are TGTGCCAGCAGTCTTGACAGGGTCCACAATGAGCAGTTCTTC.

The chain carries TRBV30 and TRBJ1-3, with a tentative D call TRBD1 (5 bases). V was trimmed by 0 bases and J by 2 bases, leaving 11 bases between them. Germline loops: CDR1 GTSNPN, CDR2 SVGIG (reference sequence). The CDR3 covers 15 residues. The CDR3 DNA reads as TGTGCCTGGAGTGTCACAAGGGGAACTGGAAACACCATATATTTT. It yields the protein CAWSVTRGTGNTIYF. The full variable domain, rest sourced from reference TRBV30 and TRBJ1-3, is SQTIHQWPATLVQPVGSPLSLECTVEGTSNPNLYWYRQAAGRGLQLLFYSVGIGQISSEVPQNLSASRPQDRQFILSSKKLLLSDSGFYLCAWSVTRGTGNTIYFGEGSWLTVV.

This clone is classed as medium-sized. V is TRBV4-1 and J is TRBJ2-7, with D uncertain. The CDR3 spans 15 residues. Trimming left V 0 bases short and J 0 bases short, with 9 bases between. Germline CDR1 MGHRA, CDR2 YSYEKL. The CDR3, as DNA: TGCGCCAGCAGCCAAGAAGCCGTGAGCTCCTACGAGCAGTACTTC. It is translated as CASSQEAVSSYEQYF.

The chain joins TRBV7-9 to TRBJ1-1, with D maybe TRBD1 (5 bases). V shed 1 base and J shed 5 bases, with 14 bases lying between them. Germline V gene sequence: CDR1 SEHNR, CDR2 FQNEAQ (reference sequence). CDR3 length: 15 residues. The CDR3 nucleotides read TGTGCCAGCAGCTTAGGTATCGGGGGTGGAACTGAAGCTTTCTTT. Translated, it gives CASSLGIGGGTEAFF.

The chain has TRBV7-9 and TRBJ1-2; unclear D gene. The V and J ends lost 0 bases and 0 bases respectively, with 11 bases between them. CDR3 length: 16 amino acids. Germline CDR1 is SEHNR and CDR2 is FQNEAQ (reference sequence). CDR3 bases: TGTGCCAGCAGCTTAGCGTTAGGCGGTGCTAACTATGGCTACACCTTC. Translated: CASSLALGGANYGYTF.

The V gene is TRBV30, the J gene TRBJ2-2; TRBD2 matches at 13 bases. Germline-derived CDR1 and CDR2 are GTSNPN and SVGIG (reference sequence). The CDR3 length is 21 residues. With V trimmed by 0 bases and J by 0 bases, 13 bases remained unmatched. The CDR3 bases are TGTGCCTGGAGTGTACCGCGACTAGCGGGGGGCTCCAACGCGAACACCGGGGAGCTGTTTTTT. It codes for CAWSVPRLAGGSNANTGELFF.

V is TRBV5-1 and J is TRBJ2-1; 9 bases match TRBD2. Germline CDR1 SGHRS, CDR2 YFSETQ. The CDR3 is 16 residues long. Trimming removed 0 bases from V and 5 bases from J; junction bases left unmatched: 6. The chain's CDR3 is CASSLGWLAGNNEQFF. CDR3 in DNA: TGCGCCAGCAGCTTGGGTTGGCTAGCGGGGAACAATGAGCAGTTCTTC.

The CDR3 reads CASSPDRAYGYTF. CDR3 sequence (DNA): TGTGCCAGCAGCCCAGACAGGGCCTATGGCTACACCTTC. The chain is built from TRBV28 and TRBJ1-2; TRBD1 agrees at 7 bases. V lost 6 bases and J lost 4; bases outside the gene matches: 5. The CDR3 totals 13 residues. CDR1 MDHEN and CDR2 SYDVKM come from the germline V gene.

This clone was counted a few times. V and J are TRBV6-1 and TRBJ1-4; D gene uncertain. The CDR3 is 13 residues long. CDR1 and CDR2 (germline): MNHNS, SASEGT. V was shortened by 7 bases and J by 0 bases, with 6 bases between the two germline ends. The CDR3 loop is CASTVATNEKLFF. In DNA, the CDR3 is TGTGCCAGCACGGTTGCAACTAATGAAAAACTGTTTTTT.

This clone was recorded once. The genes are TRBV2 and TRBJ1-2; D uncertain. The V end lost 10 bases, the J end lost 4 bases, and 13 bases lay between the germline ends. The CDR3 spans 12 residues. Germline CDR1 is SNHLY and CDR2 is FYNNEI. Here the CDR3 reads CAIYLYSYGYTF. CDR3 coding DNA: TGTGCCATCTACCTATACAGCTATGGCTACACCTTC.